This entry concerns a single T cell receptor beta chain. The antigen is unknown. RNA was extracted with the RNeasy kit, and a quantity of about 0.45 to 1 ug was reverse transcribed using random hexamers. With immunoSEQ multiplex PCR, TCR beta CDR3 was amplified across 54 Vbeta and 13 Jbeta. MiXCR, applied by TCRdb to the immunoSEQ multiplex PCR reads, yields one record per CDR3 protein. Counted here are about 83,000 distinct CDR3 sequences, roughly 95% occurring once; the ten biggest clones make up 0.41%. Negative isolation yielded the CD8+ and CD4+ T cells, while FACS enriched the TEMRA cells. This sample was taken from a study of CD8 T cells in Susac syndrome. Trimming pared 0 bases from V and 5 bases from J, leaving 13 bases between. CDR1 is LGHNA and CDR2 is YNFKEQ in the germline V gene. The CDR3 sequence is 15 residues long. Points from the study as a whole: Total CD8+ and CD8+ TEMRA repertoires contained roughly 17 and five Susac-specific public clones, respectively.

The material sequenced was CD8+ T cells from PBMCs. V is TRBV4-2 and J is TRBJ1-1; no firm D call. The clonotype comes from a human donor with Susac syndrome. Here the CDR3 reads CASSQDRRAGTEAFF. CDR3 in DNA: TGTGCCAGCAGCCAAGATCGTAGGGCGGGGACTGAAGCTTTCTTT.